This T cell receptor beta chain was obtained from a study of T cells in Graves' hyperthyroidism and ophthalmopathy. TCR beta CDR3 region amplification was performed from RNA transcripts. RT-PCR in the first round (using the HTBI primer set) targeted the TCR CDR3. TCRdb recomputed calls from the multiplex PCR reads with MiXCR, one row per CDR3 protein. The sample carries about 570,000 distinct CDR3 sequences, roughly 50% recorded once. Lactation, pregnancy, other autoimmune disease or uncontrolled infection led to exclusion of patients. Germline V gives CDR1 DFQATT, CDR2 SNEGSKA (reference sequence). The CDR3 consists of 13 residues.

The TCR sequence derives from an adult woman with Graves' disease, either hyperthyroidism or ophthalmopathy (not recorded which). J is TRBJ2-7 and V is TRBV20-1; D is perhaps TRBD1 (9 bases). Sequenced material: peripheral blood or thyroid tissue (not recorded which). CDR3 amino acids: CAGQGIAGLVQYF. CDR3 coding DNA: TGCGCCGGACAGGGGATAGCGGGATTGGTGCAGTACTTC.